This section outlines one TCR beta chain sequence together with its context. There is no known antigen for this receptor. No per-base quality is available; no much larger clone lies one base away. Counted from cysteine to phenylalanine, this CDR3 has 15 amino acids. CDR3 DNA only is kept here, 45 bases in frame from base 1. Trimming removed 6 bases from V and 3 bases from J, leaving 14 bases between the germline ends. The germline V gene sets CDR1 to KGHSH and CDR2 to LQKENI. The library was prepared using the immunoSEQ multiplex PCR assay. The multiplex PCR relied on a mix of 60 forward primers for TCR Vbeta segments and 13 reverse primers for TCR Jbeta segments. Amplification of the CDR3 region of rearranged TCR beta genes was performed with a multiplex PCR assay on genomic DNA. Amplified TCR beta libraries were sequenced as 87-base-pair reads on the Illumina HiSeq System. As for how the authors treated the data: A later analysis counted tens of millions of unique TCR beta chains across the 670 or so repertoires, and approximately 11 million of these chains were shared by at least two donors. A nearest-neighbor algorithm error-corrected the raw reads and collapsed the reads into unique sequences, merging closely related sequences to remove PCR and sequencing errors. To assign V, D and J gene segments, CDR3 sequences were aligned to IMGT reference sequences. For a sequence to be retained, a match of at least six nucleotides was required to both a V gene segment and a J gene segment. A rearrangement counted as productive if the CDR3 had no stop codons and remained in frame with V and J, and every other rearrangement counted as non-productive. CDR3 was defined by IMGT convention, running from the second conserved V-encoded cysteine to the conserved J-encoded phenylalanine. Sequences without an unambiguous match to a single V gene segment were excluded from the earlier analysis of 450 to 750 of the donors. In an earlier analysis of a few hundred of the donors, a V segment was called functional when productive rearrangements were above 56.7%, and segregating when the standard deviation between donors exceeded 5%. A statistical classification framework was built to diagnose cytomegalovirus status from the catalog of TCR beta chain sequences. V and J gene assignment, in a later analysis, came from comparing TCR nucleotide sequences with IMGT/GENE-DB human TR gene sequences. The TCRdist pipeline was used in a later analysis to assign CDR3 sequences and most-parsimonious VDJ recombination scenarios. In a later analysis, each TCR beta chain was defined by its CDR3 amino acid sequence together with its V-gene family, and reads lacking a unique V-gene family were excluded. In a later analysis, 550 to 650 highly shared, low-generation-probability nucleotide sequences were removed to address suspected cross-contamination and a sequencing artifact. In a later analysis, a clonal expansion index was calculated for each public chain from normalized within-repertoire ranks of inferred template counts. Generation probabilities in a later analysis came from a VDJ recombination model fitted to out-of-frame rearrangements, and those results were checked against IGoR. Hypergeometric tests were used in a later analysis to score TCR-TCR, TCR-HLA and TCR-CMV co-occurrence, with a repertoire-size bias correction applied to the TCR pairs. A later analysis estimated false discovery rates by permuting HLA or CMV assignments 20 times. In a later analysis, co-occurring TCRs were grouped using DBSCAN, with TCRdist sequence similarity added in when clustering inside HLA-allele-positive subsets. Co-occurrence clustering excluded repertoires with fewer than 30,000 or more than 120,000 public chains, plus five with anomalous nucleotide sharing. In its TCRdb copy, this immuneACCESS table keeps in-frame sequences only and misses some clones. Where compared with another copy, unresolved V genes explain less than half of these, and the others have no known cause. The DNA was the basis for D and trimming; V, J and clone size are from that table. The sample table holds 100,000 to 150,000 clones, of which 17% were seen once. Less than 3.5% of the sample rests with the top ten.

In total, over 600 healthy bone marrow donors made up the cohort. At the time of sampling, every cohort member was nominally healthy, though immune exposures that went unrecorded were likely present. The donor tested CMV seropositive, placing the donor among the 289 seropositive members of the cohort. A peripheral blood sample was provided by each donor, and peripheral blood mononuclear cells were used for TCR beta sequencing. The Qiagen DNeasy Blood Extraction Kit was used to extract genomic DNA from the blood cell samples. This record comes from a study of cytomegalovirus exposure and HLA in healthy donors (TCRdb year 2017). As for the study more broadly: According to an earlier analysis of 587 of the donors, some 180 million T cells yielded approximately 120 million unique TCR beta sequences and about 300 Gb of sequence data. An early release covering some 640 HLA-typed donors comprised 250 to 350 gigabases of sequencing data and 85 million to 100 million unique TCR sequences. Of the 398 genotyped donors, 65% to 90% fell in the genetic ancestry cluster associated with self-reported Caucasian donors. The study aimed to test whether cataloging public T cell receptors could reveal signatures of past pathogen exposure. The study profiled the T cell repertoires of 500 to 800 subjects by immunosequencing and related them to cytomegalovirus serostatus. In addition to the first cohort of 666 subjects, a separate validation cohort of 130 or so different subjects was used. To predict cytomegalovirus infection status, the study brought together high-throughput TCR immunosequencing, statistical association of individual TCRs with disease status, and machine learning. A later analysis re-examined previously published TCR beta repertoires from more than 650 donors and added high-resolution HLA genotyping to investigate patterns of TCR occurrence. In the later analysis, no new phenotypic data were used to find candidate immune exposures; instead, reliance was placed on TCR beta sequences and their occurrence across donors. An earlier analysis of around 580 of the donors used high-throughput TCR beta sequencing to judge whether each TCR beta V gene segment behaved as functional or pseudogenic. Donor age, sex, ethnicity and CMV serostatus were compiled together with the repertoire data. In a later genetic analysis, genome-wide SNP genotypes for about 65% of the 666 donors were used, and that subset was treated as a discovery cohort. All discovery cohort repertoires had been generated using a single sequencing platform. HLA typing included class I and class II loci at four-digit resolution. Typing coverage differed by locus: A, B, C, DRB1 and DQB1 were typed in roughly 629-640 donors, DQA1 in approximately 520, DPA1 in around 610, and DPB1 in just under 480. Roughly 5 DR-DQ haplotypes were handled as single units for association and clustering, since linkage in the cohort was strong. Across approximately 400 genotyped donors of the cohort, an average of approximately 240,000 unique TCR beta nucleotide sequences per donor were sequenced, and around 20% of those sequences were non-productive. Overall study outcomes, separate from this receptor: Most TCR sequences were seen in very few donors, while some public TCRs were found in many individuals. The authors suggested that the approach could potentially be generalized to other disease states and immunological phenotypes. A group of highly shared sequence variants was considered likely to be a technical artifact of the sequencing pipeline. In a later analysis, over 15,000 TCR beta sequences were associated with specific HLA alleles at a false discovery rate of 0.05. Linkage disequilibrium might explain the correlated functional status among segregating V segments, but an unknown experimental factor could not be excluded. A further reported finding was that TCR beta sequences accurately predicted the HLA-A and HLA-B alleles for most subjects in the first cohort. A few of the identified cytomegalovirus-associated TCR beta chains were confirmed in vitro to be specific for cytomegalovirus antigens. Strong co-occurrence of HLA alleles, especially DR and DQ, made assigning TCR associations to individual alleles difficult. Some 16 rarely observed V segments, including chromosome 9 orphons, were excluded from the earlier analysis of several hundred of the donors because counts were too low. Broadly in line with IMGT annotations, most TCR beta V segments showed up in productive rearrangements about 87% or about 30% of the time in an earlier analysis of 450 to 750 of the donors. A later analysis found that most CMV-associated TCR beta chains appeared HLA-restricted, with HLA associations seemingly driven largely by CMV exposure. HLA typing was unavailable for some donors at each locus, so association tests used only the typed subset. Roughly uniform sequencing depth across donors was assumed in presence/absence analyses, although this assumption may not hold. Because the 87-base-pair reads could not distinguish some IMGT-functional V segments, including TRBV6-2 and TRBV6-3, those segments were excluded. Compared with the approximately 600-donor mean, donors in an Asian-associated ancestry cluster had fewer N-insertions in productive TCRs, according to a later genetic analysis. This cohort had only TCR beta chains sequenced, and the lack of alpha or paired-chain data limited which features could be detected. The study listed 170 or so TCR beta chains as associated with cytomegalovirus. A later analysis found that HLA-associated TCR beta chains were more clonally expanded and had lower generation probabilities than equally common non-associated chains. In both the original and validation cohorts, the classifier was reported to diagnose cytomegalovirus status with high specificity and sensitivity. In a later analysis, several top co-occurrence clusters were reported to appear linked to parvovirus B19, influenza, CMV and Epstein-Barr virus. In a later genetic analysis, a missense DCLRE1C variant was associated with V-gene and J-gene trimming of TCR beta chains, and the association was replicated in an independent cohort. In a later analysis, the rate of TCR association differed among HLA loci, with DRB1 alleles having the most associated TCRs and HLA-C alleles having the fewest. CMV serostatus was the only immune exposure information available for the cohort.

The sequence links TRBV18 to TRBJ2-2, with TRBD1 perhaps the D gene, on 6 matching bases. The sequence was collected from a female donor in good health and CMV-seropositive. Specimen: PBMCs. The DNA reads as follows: TGTGCCAGCTCGCCTGACAGGAGTTACACCGGGGAGCTGTTTTTT. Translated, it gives CASSPDRSYTGELFF.